This paragraph covers one T cell receptor beta chain sequence. This receptor's antigen is unknown. No base quality values were provided; no much bigger clone lies one nucleotide off. The immunoSEQ Assay, a bias-controlled multiplex PCR, was used to amplify TCRbeta CDR3 regions from genomic DNA. Under the source paper's analysis protocol: The number of nucleated cells in each sample was estimated by amplification of reference gene primers within the assay. To quantify the absolute abundance of each unique TCRbeta CDR3 rearrangement, sequence reads were collapsed and filtered. For each sample, productive Simpson clonality was calculated by taking the square root of Simpson's diversity index across productive rearrangements. Not all clones reach the TCRdb copy of this immuneACCESS table, which keeps in-frame sequences only. Checked studies attribute under half of the gap to unresolved V genes and leave the rest unexplained. The V and J calls and clone size are taken from that table; D and trimming were inferred from the DNA. In this sample the table shows hundreds of thousands of clones, almost 90% of which occur a single time. The ten largest account for about 7.3% of the sample.

This entry comes from a study of blood T cell repertoires in COVID-19 (dated by TCRdb to 2019 to 2021). As for the study more broadly: Samples covering the acute and convalescent phases of COVID-19 were provided by collaborators in the United States, Italy and Spain. The prospective study material was composed of cDNA or gDNA derived from T cells, B-cell-depleted T cells, or PBMCs. The dataset comprised deeply sampled blood TCRbeta repertoires from subjects exposed to, actively infected with, or recovered from COVID-19. The repertoires were released in a freely available public database intended as a resource for research on the immune response to SARS-CoV-2. The samples were drawn from the first 160 participants of the ongoing ImmuneRACE study and from about 1,200 subjects provided by 6 global collaborators. Nearly every sample came with metadata listing a de-identified subject ID, COVID-19 status, age in years and sex. HLA class I and class II types, where available, came from metadata supplied by the sample provider rather than from assay-based typing.

One collaborating source in Seattle enrolled patients while the patients were actively infected and followed the patients over time throughout the course of disease. Collaborating institutions collected whole blood in K2EDTA tubes following their own protocols. For TCRbeta analysis, collaborators shipped samples in one of three forms: frozen whole blood, isolated PBMCs, or DNA extracted from either of those sample types. Study-wide findings and limitations: How much clinical and demographic metadata was included differed by source and by participant, and the metadata was provided uncurated.

Sequenced sample: peripheral blood. The origin of this receptor is a woman in her 70s with COVID-19, enrolled during active disease.

Here the CDR3 is given as CASTDRVLTEAFF. The bases read TGTGCCAGCACCGACAGGGTACTCACTGAAGCTTTCTTT. The V and J genes are TRBV12-3 or TRBV12-4 and TRBJ1-1, with TRBD1 matching 7 junction bases. V is trimmed back by 7 bases and J by 4 bases, and the junction contains 6 bases that no gene match accounts for. Its CDR3 holds 13 amino acids, cysteine through phenylalanine. Here the CDR3 DNA is all that survives: 39 bases in frame from base 1.